The 27 T cell receptor beta chains below come from one sample, sequenced in a study of T cells after yellow fever vaccination. Via MiXCR, TCRdb re-called the 5' RACE reads, giving one row per CDR3 protein. The sample has over 45,000 distinct CDR3 sequences, around 6.5% seen once. The sequencing here drew on CD8+ T cells sorted from PBMCs, taken on the day of the first yellow fever vaccination. The receptor source for this set is a man aged 18 to 30 who received the YFV17D yellow fever vaccine.

This clonotype showed up many times. The gene calls are TRBV11-1 and TRBJ2-2, with 9 bases lining up with TRBD2. The CDR3 consists of 19 residues. V shed 5 bases, J shed 5 bases, and the junction held 18 bases outside the gene matches. Germline CDR1 SGHAT, CDR2 FQDESV (reference sequence). DNA for the CDR3: TGTGCCAGCAGCAAGCAAAATGTGGCTAGCGGGAAGAAAACCGGGGAGCTGTTTTTT. Translation: CASSKQNVASGKKTGELFF.

This clonotype came up many times. The chain recombines TRBV7-2 with TRBJ1-6, with D hard to call. The length of the CDR3 is 15 residues. V shed 2 bases and J shed 13 bases, with 18 bases lying between them. Germline CDR1 reads SGHTA; CDR2 reads FQGNSA. Here the CDR3 DNA reads TGTGCCAGCAGCTTAAGATGGCAAGGATTGTGGCCCCTCCACTTT. Translation gives CASSLRWQGLWPLHF.

This clonotype was recorded at least ten times. The rearrangement links TRBV6-5 to TRBJ2-3; D is ambiguous. This CDR3 comprises 16 residues. The V end was cut by 0 bases, the J end by 1 base, with 11 bases between. Looked up from germline, CDR1 is MNHEY and CDR2 is SVGAGI. In nucleotides, the CDR3 is TGTGCCAGCAGTTACTCTCTCAGTGAGGGCACAGATACGCAGTATTTT. Protein: CASSYSLSEGTDTQYF.

There are many counts of this clonotype. The chain is built from TRBV29-1 and TRBJ2-7; TRBD1 matches at 10 bases. The germline CDR1 and CDR2 sequences are SQVTM and ANQGSEA. This CDR3 is 14 amino acids long. Trimming took 4 bases from V and 2 from J; bases not matched to a gene: 5. This chain's CDR3 is CSVGADRGAYEQYF. The CDR3 region has the DNA TGCAGCGTTGGGGCGGACAGGGGGGCCTACGAGCAGTACTTC.

Only a few counts were recorded for this clonotype. DNA for the CDR3: TGCAGTGCTAGCAACTGGGGGCTCGGGAATGAGCAGTTCTTC. The encoded protein is CSASNWGLGNEQFF. The V gene is TRBV20-1, the J gene TRBJ2-1; TRBD1 might be the D (6 bases). This CDR3 spans 14 amino acids. Germline-derived CDR1 and CDR2 are DFQATT and SNEGSKA (reference sequence). V shed 3 bases and J shed 7 bases, with 16 bases lying between them.

This clonotype has only a few counts. This sequence joins TRBV5-1 and TRBJ2-5; TRBD2 aligns across 11 bases. CDR1 and CDR2 from the germline V gene are SGHRS and YFSETQ. This CDR3 comprises 18 residues. The J segment lost 2 bases and the V segment lost 4 bases, leaving 13 bases of the junction unmatched. Here the CDR3 reads CASSPRLGLAGGQETQYF. The CDR3 region has the DNA TGCGCCAGCAGCCCCCGCTTAGGGCTAGCGGGGGGACAAGAGACCCAGTACTTC. The whole variable domain, filled in from reference TRBV5-1 and TRBJ2-5, reads KAGVTQTPRYLIKTRGQQVTLSCSPISGHRSVSWYQQTPGQGLQFLFEYFSETQRNKGNFPGRFSGRQFSNSRSEMNVSTLELGDSALYLCASSPRLGLAGGQETQYFGPGTRLLVL.

V and J are TRBV20-1 and TRBJ2-1; D is unclear. CDR3 length: 14 amino acids. Trimming removed 1 base from V and 8 bases from J, with 15 bases in between. CDR1 DFQATT and CDR2 SNEGSKA come from the germline V gene (reference sequence). As DNA, the CDR3 is TGCAGTGCTAGAGGGGAAGGGCCCGCAGATGAGCAGTTCTTC. It specifies CSARGEGPADEQFF.

The table lists this clonotype with many counts. V is TRBV7-3 and J is TRBJ1-6, with D perhaps matching TRBD1 (5 bases). Trimming took 5 bases from V and 0 from J, leaving 26 bases between them. Germline assignment: CDR1 SGHTA and CDR2 FQGTGA. CDR3 length equals 21 residues. The CDR3 region is CASSPRAKRVPGGSYNSPLHF. The CDR3 bases are TGTGCCAGCAGCCCCCGGGCCAAAAGGGTACCTGGGGGCTCCTATAATTCACCCCTCCACTTT.

The table lists this clonotype with a few counts. The rearrangement links TRBV20-1 to TRBJ1-1, with D tentatively TRBD1 (5 bases). Germline CDR1 and CDR2: DFQATT and SNEGSKA (reference sequence). Trimming removed 6 bases at V and 1 base at J, with 18 bases between. CDR3 size: 15 residues. CDR3 amino acids: CSARDVRIRNTEAFF. CDR3 sequence (DNA): TGCAGTGCCCGGGACGTCCGGATTCGGAACACTGAAGCTTTCTTT.

This clonotype has a handful of counts. The rearrangement links TRBV6-5 to TRBJ2-3; 11 positions agree with TRBD2. CDR3 size: 16 residues. The junction had 5 bases not matched to a gene; V was cut back by 2 bases and J by 4 bases. Germline-derived CDR1 and CDR2 are MNHEY and SVGAGI. The CDR3: CASSYGLAGGSDTQYF. For the CDR3, the DNA is TGTGCCAGCAGTTACGGGCTAGCGGGGGGTTCAGATACGCAGTATTTT.

This clonotype was seen ten or more times. This chain joins TRBV5-5 and TRBJ2-2, with a possible D match to TRBD2 (6 bases). The germline CDR1 and CDR2 sequences are SGHKS and YYEKEE (reference sequence). The germline V and J ends were trimmed by 5 bases and 7 bases, with 9 bases remaining between them. The CDR3 consists of 12 residues. CDR3 DNA: TGTGCCAGCAGTCTGGGGGGCGGGGAGCTGTTTTTT. This gives the protein CASSLGGGELFF.

Only a few counts were recorded for this clonotype. The V and J genes are TRBV13 and TRBJ2-3, with D unresolved. CDR3 length: 13 amino acids. V was pared by 7 bases and J by 4 bases, with 12 bases between. Germline assignment: CDR1 PRHDT and CDR2 FYEKMQ (reference sequence). The CDR3 loop reads CASKRDDADTQYF. The CDR3 nucleotides are TGTGCCAGCAAACGAGACGATGCAGATACGCAGTATTTT.

V usage is TRBV7-2 and J usage is TRBJ2-7; perhaps TRBD2 as D (6 bases). Trimming shortened V by 6 bases and J by 0 bases, and 9 bases separated the two germline ends. This CDR3 spans 13 amino acids. Germline assignment: CDR1 SGHTA and CDR2 FQGNSA. The CDR3 sequence: CASRGGSSYEQYF. As DNA, the CDR3 is TGTGCCAGCAGGGGGGGAAGCTCCTACGAGCAGTACTTC.

V gene TRBV4-1 combines with J gene TRBJ2-7; D uncertain. Trimming left V 0 bases short and J 2 bases short, with 8 bases between. The CDR3 runs 14 residues. The germline V gene encodes CDR1 MGHRA and CDR2 YSYEKL. The CDR3 coding sequence is TGCGCCAGCAGCCAAGAGGCAGGCGCCTACGAGCAGTACTTC. Amino acids: CASSQEAGAYEQYF.

V and J are TRBV24-1 and TRBJ2-1; D not certain. Trimming shortened V by 2 bases and J by 0 bases, and 10 bases separated the two germline ends. CDR3 length equals 16 residues. The germline V gene has CDR1 KGHDR and CDR2 SFDVKD. The chain's CDR3 is CATSDSAASSYNEQFF. In DNA form, the CDR3 reads TGTGCCACCAGTGATTCGGCGGCAAGCTCCTACAATGAGCAGTTCTTC.

This clonotype came up many times. CDR3 residues: CASSYSRGPGYTF. DNA for the CDR3: TGTGCCAGCAGTTACTCGAGGGGGCCTGGCTACACCTTC. This chain joins TRBV6-2 or TRBV6-3 and TRBJ1-2; the match to TRBD1 covers 7 bases. J gave up 7 bases and V 0 bases, and 2 bases lay outside the gene matches. Per the germline V gene, CDR1 is MNHEY and CDR2 is SVGEGT. This CDR3 contains 13 residues.

The chain uses TRBV5-4 and TRBJ2-7; a weak D match, TRBD1 (5 bases). V shed 6 bases and J shed 6 bases, with 19 bases lying between them. The germline CDR1 and CDR2 sequences are SGHNT and YYREEE (reference sequence). There are 14 residues in the CDR3. This CDR3 is CASTLAQGVPEQYV. DNA for the CDR3: TGTGCCAGCACCCTGGCGCAAGGGGTACCCGAGCAGTACGTC.

This clonotype was counted at least ten times. The genes are TRBV24-1 and TRBJ1-3; D remains ambiguous. CDR3 length equals 14 residues. V was shortened by 5 bases and J by 0 bases, with 7 bases between the two germline ends. CDR1 is KGHDR, CDR2 SFDVKD, per germline. This chain's CDR3 is CATSAGGSGNTIYF. The CDR3 bases are TGTGCCACCAGTGCTGGCGGCTCTGGAAACACCATATATTTT.

This clonotype was seen a few times. J is TRBJ1-5 and V is TRBV4-3; D is unresolved. V was shortened by 1 base and J by 3 bases, with 10 bases between the two germline ends. Germline V CDR1 and CDR2: LGHNA, YSLEER. The CDR3 extends over 15 amino acids. The CDR3 DNA is TGCGCCAGCAGCCAAGCTTGGGCGCTCAATCAGCCCCAGCATTTT. Translating gives CASSQAWALNQPQHF.

This clonotype was found a few times. This rearrangement joins TRBV12-3 or TRBV12-4 to TRBJ1-2, with D tentatively TRBD1 (6 bases). V was pared by 6 bases and J by 4 bases, with 12 bases between. This CDR3 is built from 13 residues. The DNA of the CDR3 is TGTGCCAGCAGCCCCGGACAGTTCTATGGCTACACCTTC. This sequence encodes CASSPGQFYGYTF.

This clonotype was observed at least ten times. The chain joins TRBV11-2 to TRBJ2-7, with D possibly matching TRBD2 (5 bases). The CDR3 runs to 18 residues. Trimming left V 5 bases short and J 0 bases short, with 23 bases between. Germline loops: CDR1 SGHAT, CDR2 FQNNGV. The CDR3: CASSLDNHTGLISYEQYF. CDR3 coding DNA: TGTGCCAGCAGCCTCGATAATCATACGGGGTTGATCTCCTACGAGCAGTACTTC.

V gene TRBV5-1 combines with J gene TRBJ1-1, with no clear D. Germline CDR1 reads SGHRS; CDR2 reads YFSETQ. V gave up 4 bases and J gave up 0 bases, with 10 bases separating them. This CDR3 is 14 amino acids long. For the CDR3, the DNA is TGCGCCAGCAGCCCAGTAACTATGAACACTGAAGCTTTCTTT. Its translation: CASSPVTMNTEAFF. Using reference TRBV5-1 and TRBJ1-1 for the parts outside the CDR3, the full variable domain is KAGVTQTPRYLIKTRGQQVTLSCSPISGHRSVSWYQQTPGQGLQFLFEYFSETQRNKGNFPGRFSGRQFSNSRSEMNVSTLELGDSALYLCASSPVTMNTEAFFGQGTRLTVV.

This clonotype was found a few times. The chain has TRBV20-1 and TRBJ2-5; no definite D call. The germline gives CDR1 DFQATT, CDR2 SNEGSKA (reference sequence). The CDR3 spans 11 residues. Trimming took off 6 bases at V and 4 bases at J, with 9 bases between the two ends. CDR3 DNA: TGCAGTGCCAAGTTAGTAGAGACCCAGTACTTC. Translated, it gives CSAKLVETQYF.

This clonotype was recorded a few times. This chain links TRBV7-9 with TRBJ2-3, with D perhaps TRBD1 (6 bases). Germline CDR1 SEHNR, CDR2 FQNEAQ (reference sequence). The CDR3 length is 16 residues. V lost 3 bases and J lost 2, with 15 bases in between. CDR3 amino acids: CASSFNPQGHTDTQYF. The CDR3 bases are TGTGCCAGCAGCTTTAATCCGCAGGGACACACAGATACGCAGTATTTT.

Ten or more counts support this clonotype. The chain carries TRBV12-3 or TRBV12-4 and TRBJ2-3; perhaps TRBD2 as D (6 bases). V was clipped by 5 bases and J by 0 bases, with 12 bases between them. This CDR3 comprises 15 residues. The CDR3 region has the DNA TGTGCCAGCAGTCCGGGACTTCGGAGCACAGATACGCAGTATTTT. It is translated as CASSPGLRSTDTQYF.

This clonotype has at least ten counts. The chain couples TRBV7-6 to TRBJ2-7; no clear D. The CDR3 is made up of 15 amino acids. Germline assignment: CDR1 SGHVS and CDR2 FNYEAQ. V lost 3 bases and J 2 bases, leaving 14 bases between the germline ends. The CDR3 region has the DNA TGTGCCAGCAGCTTCAATCTTGCGCAAGCCTACGAGCAGTACTTC. Protein: CASSFNLAQAYEQYF.

CDR3 bases: TGTGCCAGCAGTTACCCCCCCGGAGCGGGGGGAGCAGATACGCAGTATTTT. This gives the protein CASSYPPGAGGADTQYF. The chain is built from TRBV6-2 or TRBV6-3 and TRBJ2-3, with 9 positions matching TRBD2. The germline V gene encodes CDR1 MNHEY and CDR2 SVGEGT. Unmatched junction bases numbered 10, after V lost 2 bases and J lost 4 bases. CDR3 length: 17 residues.